This is a list of T cell receptor beta chains from one sample in a study of CD8+ T cells in alopecia areata. The data were produced by immunoSEQ multiplex PCR, yet TCRdb's version contains in-frame clones alone and is incomplete. The sample contains 100,000 to 150,000 clones, more than 30% of which appear only once. The sample comprised CD4+ T cells sorted from blood. These receptors were taken from a human donor with alopecia areata. CDR3s include the opening cysteine and the closing phenylalanine or tryptophan. The D gene is left open where the match is weak. Clone size is given for some rows only: seen once, a few or many times, or a class if the clone is expanded.

CDR3nt: TGTGCCAGCAGCGTGGACCGGGATCGGACCTACAATGAGCAGTTCTTC
CDR3aa: CASSVDRDRTYNEQFF
j_gene: TRBJ2-1
abundance: -
d_gene: -
v_gene: TRBV7-6

CDR3nt: TGTGCCTGTAACGGGGACCCCACAGATACGCAGTATTTT
CDR3aa: CACNGDPTDTQYF
j_gene: TRBJ2-3
abundance: -
d_gene: -
v_gene: TRBV30

CDR3nt: TGTGCCAGTACCGGGACAGGGACCTACGAGCAGTACTTC
CDR3aa: CASTGTGTYEQYF
j_gene: TRBJ2-7
abundance: -
d_gene: TRBD1
v_gene: TRBV27

CDR3nt: TGTGCCAGCAGCCCCCGGGTGAGGGTGGATCAAGAGACCCAGTACTTC
CDR3aa: CASSPRVRVDQETQYF
j_gene: TRBJ2-5
abundance: few
d_gene: -
v_gene: TRBV7-2

CDR3nt: TGCGCCAGCAGCTTGGACCTATTCGGGGAGCAGTACTTC
CDR3aa: CASSLDLFGEQYF
j_gene: TRBJ2-7
abundance: -
d_gene: -
v_gene: TRBV5-1

CDR3nt: TGTGCCAGCAGGCTAGCGGGTGGTAATGAGCAGTTCTTC
CDR3aa: CASRLAGGNEQFF
j_gene: TRBJ2-1
abundance: -
d_gene: TRBD2
v_gene: TRBV6-5

CDR3nt: TGTGCCAGCAGCTTAGAACAGCCTGGCGGCTACACCTTC
CDR3aa: CASSLEQPGGYTF
j_gene: TRBJ1-2
abundance: -
d_gene: -
v_gene: TRBV7-2

CDR3nt: TGTGCCAGCAGCTTAAGGGCGGACTCCTACGAGCAGTACTTC
CDR3aa: CASSLRADSYEQYF
j_gene: TRBJ2-7
abundance: -
d_gene: -
v_gene: TRBV7-3

CDR3nt: TGTGCCTGGAGTGTAGGGTGGGGCACTGAAGCTTTCTTT
CDR3aa: CAWSVGWGTEAFF
j_gene: TRBJ1-1
abundance: -
d_gene: -
v_gene: TRBV30

CDR3nt: TGCGCCAGCAGCTTGGGTACCCTTCGAAACACAGATACGCAGTATTTT
CDR3aa: CASSLGTLRNTDTQYF
j_gene: TRBJ2-3
abundance: -
d_gene: -
v_gene: TRBV5-1

CDR3nt: TGTGCCAGCAGCTTAATGGTAGCGGGAGTTGAGCAGTACTTC
CDR3aa: CASSLMVAGVEQYF
j_gene: TRBJ2-7
abundance: -
d_gene: TRBD2
v_gene: TRBV7-2

CDR3nt: TGTGCCAGCAGCGTCCAACCGGCGGGAGGGTACAATGAGCAGTTCTTC
CDR3aa: CASSVQPAGGYNEQFF
j_gene: TRBJ2-1
abundance: -
d_gene: TRBD2
v_gene: TRBV9

CDR3nt: TGCAGCGTTCTAAAGGGGAGTAGGGCTGAAGCTTTCTTT
CDR3aa: CSVLKGSRAEAFF
j_gene: TRBJ1-1
abundance: -
d_gene: -
v_gene: TRBV29-1

CDR3nt: TGTGCCAGCACCGACCTACTCTGGGAGCAGTACTTC
CDR3aa: CASTDLLWEQYF
j_gene: TRBJ2-7
abundance: -
d_gene: -
v_gene: TRBV7-2

CDR3nt: TGTGCCAGCAGCGCACTAGCGGTAACAGATACGCAGTATTTT
CDR3aa: CASSALAVTDTQYF
j_gene: TRBJ2-3
abundance: once
d_gene: TRBD2
v_gene: TRBV7-2

CDR3nt: TGCAGCGTTGAAGAAAAGGCGACAGGGGCCCTTCCGAGCTACGAGCAGTACTTC
CDR3aa: CSVEEKATGALPSYEQYF
j_gene: TRBJ2-7
abundance: -
d_gene: TRBD1
v_gene: TRBV29-1

CDR3nt: TGTGCCAGCAGCCAAGTGACTAGCGGGAGTGAGACCCAGTACTTC
CDR3aa: CASSQVTSGSETQYF
j_gene: TRBJ2-5
abundance: -
d_gene: TRBD2
v_gene: TRBV4-2

CDR3nt: TGTGCCACCAGCAGTCGTCGCCTACGGGGCTACACCTTC
CDR3aa: CATSSRRLRGYTF
j_gene: TRBJ1-2
abundance: few
d_gene: -
v_gene: TRBV15

CDR3nt: TGCAGCGTACTCCGGGACAGGGAGAACACCGGGGAGCTGTTTTTT
CDR3aa: CSVLRDRENTGELFF
j_gene: TRBJ2-2
abundance: -
d_gene: TRBD1
v_gene: TRBV29-1

CDR3nt: TGCGCCAGCAGCCCGTTCCAGGGAAATGAGCAGTTCTTC
CDR3aa: CASSPFQGNEQFF
j_gene: TRBJ2-1
abundance: -
d_gene: -
v_gene: TRBV5-1

CDR3nt: TGTGCCAGCGGCGAGACAGGGAAAAACCATCAGCCCCAGCATTTT
CDR3aa: CASGETGKNHQPQHF
j_gene: TRBJ1-5
abundance: few
d_gene: TRBD1
v_gene: TRBV27

CDR3nt: TGTGCCAGCAGCAAATTCCGGACTCTCGACGAGACCCAGTACTTC
CDR3aa: CASSKFRTLDETQYF
j_gene: TRBJ2-5
abundance: -
d_gene: -
v_gene: TRBV21-1

CDR3nt: TGTGCCAGCAGCGCTAACTCTGGGGCCAACGTCCTGACTTTC
CDR3aa: CASSANSGANVLTF
j_gene: TRBJ2-6
abundance: few
d_gene: -
v_gene: TRBV7-2

CDR3nt: TGCAGCGCACGGACTAGCGGCCAAGAGACCCAGTACTTC
CDR3aa: CSARTSGQETQYF
j_gene: TRBJ2-5
abundance: few
d_gene: TRBD2
v_gene: TRBV29-1

CDR3nt: TGTGCCAGCAGCCCAAGGACGGTTACAGAGACCCAGTACTTC
CDR3aa: CASSPRTVTETQYF
j_gene: TRBJ2-5
abundance: few
d_gene: -
v_gene: TRBV7-9

CDR3nt: TGTGCCAGCAGCCCCCGGACAGGGGCGGAGGTAGAGACCCAGTACTTC
CDR3aa: CASSPRTGAEVETQYF
j_gene: TRBJ2-5
abundance: few
d_gene: TRBD1
v_gene: TRBV5-5

CDR3nt: TGCGCCAGCGTCTTAGGAGTCCCAGGGCCATACGAGCAGTACTTC
CDR3aa: CASVLGVPGPYEQYF
j_gene: TRBJ2-7
abundance: once
d_gene: -
v_gene: TRBV5-1

CDR3nt: TGCGCCAGCAGTTTATCCCCTGTCCGGAACACTGAAGCTTTCTTT
CDR3aa: CASSLSPVRNTEAFF
j_gene: TRBJ1-1
abundance: -
d_gene: -
v_gene: TRBV5-1

CDR3nt: TGTGCCAGCAGCTTGGGACTACCCGACTTACAGTTCTTC
CDR3aa: CASSLGLPDLQFF
j_gene: TRBJ2-1
abundance: -
d_gene: -
v_gene: TRBV5-6

CDR3nt: TGCGCCAGCAGCTGGCAGGGCACTGAAGCTTTCTTT
CDR3aa: CASSWQGTEAFF
j_gene: TRBJ1-1
abundance: few
d_gene: -
v_gene: TRBV5-1

CDR3nt: TGCGCCAGAACCTCACGCCCGACGCAGTATTTT
CDR3aa: CARTSRPTQYF
j_gene: TRBJ2-3
abundance: -
d_gene: -
v_gene: TRBV4-3

CDR3nt: TGTGCCAGCAGCTCGATACCGGGAGAGACCCAGTACTTC
CDR3aa: CASSSIPGETQYF
j_gene: TRBJ2-5
abundance: -
d_gene: -
v_gene: TRBV9

CDR3nt: TGCAGCGTTGGTCCAGGGGACGAGCAGTACTTC
CDR3aa: CSVGPGDEQYF
j_gene: TRBJ2-7
abundance: -
d_gene: -
v_gene: TRBV29-1

CDR3nt: TGCGCCAGCAGCCGTGAACATTCCCGGGGACTAGCCTACGAGCAGTACTTC
CDR3aa: CASSREHSRGLAYEQYF
j_gene: TRBJ2-7
abundance: few
d_gene: TRBD2
v_gene: TRBV4-3

CDR3nt: TGTGCCAGCAGCTTACAGGGGGCGCAAGAGACCCAGTACTTC
CDR3aa: CASSLQGAQETQYF
j_gene: TRBJ2-5
abundance: -
d_gene: TRBD1
v_gene: TRBV5-4

CDR3nt: TGCGCCAGCAGCCAAGTGCGGGGAGGATTCGGCTACACCTTC
CDR3aa: CASSQVRGGFGYTF
j_gene: TRBJ1-2
abundance: -
d_gene: -
v_gene: TRBV4-3

CDR3nt: TGTGCCAGCACCCGGGGAGAGACCCAGTACTTC
CDR3aa: CASTRGETQYF
j_gene: TRBJ2-5
abundance: many
d_gene: -
v_gene: TRBV28

CDR3nt: TGTGCCAGCAGGGGACAGGGCACGGGGGAGACCCAGTACTTC
CDR3aa: CASRGQGTGETQYF
j_gene: TRBJ2-5
abundance: few
d_gene: TRBD1
v_gene: TRBV6-6